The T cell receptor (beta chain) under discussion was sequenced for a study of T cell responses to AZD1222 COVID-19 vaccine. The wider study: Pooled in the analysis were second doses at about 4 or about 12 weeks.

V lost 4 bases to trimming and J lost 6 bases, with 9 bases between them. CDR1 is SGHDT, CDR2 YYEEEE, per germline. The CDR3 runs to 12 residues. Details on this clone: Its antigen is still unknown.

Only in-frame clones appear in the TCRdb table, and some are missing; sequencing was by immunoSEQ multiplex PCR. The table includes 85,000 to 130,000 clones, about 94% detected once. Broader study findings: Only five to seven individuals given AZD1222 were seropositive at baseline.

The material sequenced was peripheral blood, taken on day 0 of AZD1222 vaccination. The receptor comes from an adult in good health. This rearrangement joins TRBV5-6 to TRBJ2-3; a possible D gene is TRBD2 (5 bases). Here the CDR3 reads CASSEGGDTQYF. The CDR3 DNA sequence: TGTGCCAGCAGCGAGGGCGGGGATACGCAGTATTTT.